The 24 T cell receptor beta chains below all came from one sample that was sequenced in a study of T cell responses to AZD1222 COVID-19 vaccine. Method: immunoSEQ multiplex PCR; TCRdb's copy keeps in-frame clones and lacks some. Of 80,000 or so clones listed, 90% were seen once; the top ten hold roughly 4.8%. The starting material was peripheral blood, obtained on day 0 of AZD1222 vaccination. The origin of the receptors is an adult in good health.

The chain has TRBV3-1 (or the pseudogene TRBV3-2) and TRBJ2-3; D unresolved. CDR1 and CDR2 from the germline V gene are LGHDT and YNNKEL (reference sequence). Trimming left V 4 bases short and J 2 bases short, with 10 bases between. This CDR3 spans 14 amino acids. The CDR3 DNA is TGTGCCAGCAGCCCTCGGGTTTTCACAGATACGCAGTATTTT. It specifies CASSPRVFTDTQYF.

As for this clone: The germline gene is not matched at one end of the junction; a read error may be the cause. The chain combines TRBV7-7 with TRBJ2-3; TRBD1 or TRBD2 may be the D gene (5 bases each). The CDR3 extends over 17 amino acids. Germline-derived CDR1 and CDR2 are SSHAT and FNYEAQ (reference sequence). In nucleotides, the CDR3 is TGTGCTAGCAGCTTAGCTACGCTGGGACCGAGCACAGATACGCAGTATTTT. It is translated as CASSLATLGPSTDTQYF.

The chain is built from TRBV25-1 and TRBJ2-7, with D unclear. V was trimmed by 3 bases and J by 6 bases, leaving 12 bases between them. Germline lookup yields CDR1 MGHDK and CDR2 SYGVNS. The CDR3 consists of 13 residues. CDR3 sequence (DNA): TGTGCCAGCAGTGACCCCCCTGGTGGCGAGCAGTACTTC. Translating it yields CASSDPPGGEQYF.

This sequence joins TRBV5-4 and TRBJ2-6, with no clear D. There are 15 residues in the CDR3. V was shortened by 1 base and J by 4 bases, with 9 bases between the two germline ends. Germline lookup yields CDR1 SGHNT and CDR2 YYREEE (reference sequence). CDR3 nucleotide sequence: TGTGCCAGCAGCTTGAAGGGCAGCGGGGCCAACGTCCTGACTTTC. Translated: CASSLKGSGANVLTF.

CDR3 nucleotide sequence: TGCGCCAGCAGCCTTGACAGGGCTGGCTACACCTTC. Its protein is CASSLDRAGYTF. The chain combines TRBV4-3 with TRBJ1-2, with TRBD1 identical over 7 bases. Germline CDR1 LGHNA, CDR2 YSLEER. CDR3 length equals 12 residues. The ends lost 4 bases at V and 7 bases at J; junction bases unmatched: 3.

The rearrangement links TRBV9 to TRBJ2-1, with D hard to call. The CDR3 has 13 amino acids. Between the trimmed V and J ends, which lost 3 bases and 12 bases, there was a span of 16 bases. Germline V CDR1 and CDR2: SGDLS, YYNGEE. CDR3 region: CASSGVSARGQFF. The CDR3, as DNA: TGTGCCAGCAGCGGGGTCTCCGCCCGCGGGCAGTTCTTC. The variable domain in full, with the rest retrieved from reference TRBV9 and TRBJ2-1, is DSGVTQTPKHLITATGQRVTLRCSPRSGDLSVYWYQQSLDQGLQFLIQYYNGEERAKGNILERFSAQQFPDLHSELNLSSLELGDSALYFCASSGVSARGQFFGPGTRLTVL.

This clone was seen a handful of times. V is TRBV11-2 and J is TRBJ1-3; D possibly corresponds to TRBD1 (6 bases). CDR1 is SGHAT, CDR2 FQNNGV, per germline. The CDR3 has 17 residues. V was trimmed by 7 bases and J by 0 bases, leaving 19 bases between them. This CDR3 reads CASTIWGAAGSGNTIYF. The CDR3 nucleotides are TGTGCCAGCACCATATGGGGGGCGGCTGGCTCTGGAAACACCATATATTTT.

V is TRBV29-1 and J is TRBJ2-5; D uncertain. V was trimmed by 6 bases and J by 5 bases, leaving 40 bases between them. Germline CDR1 reads SQVTM; CDR2 reads ANQGSEA. The CDR3 runs to 21 residues. DNA of the CDR3: TGCAGCGTGTGGGGTTCATCTGACCCTACGCGCAATAAACCTCAACGGGAGACCCAGTACTTC. Translating gives CSVWGSSDPTRNKPQRETQYF.

The V gene is TRBV28, the J gene TRBJ1-5; TRBD1 matches 10 bases. Germline trimming cut 5 bases from V and 7 bases from J; bases unmatched to any gene: 14. The CDR3 consists of 17 residues. Germline CDR1 and CDR2: MDHEN and SYDVKM. The CDR3 here is CASSPSPDRGPRQPQHF. The CDR3 nucleotides read TGTGCCAGCAGTCCCTCCCCCGACAGGGGGCCTCGGCAGCCCCAGCATTTT.

DNA of the CDR3: TGCGCCAGCAGCTTGGGGGCCGCTAATGAAAAACTGTTTTTT. This codes for CASSLGAANEKLFF. V usage is TRBV5-1 and J usage is TRBJ1-4; D unclear. The CDR3 runs 14 residues. V was cut by 0 bases and J by 3 bases, with 6 bases left in between. Germline lookup yields CDR1 SGHRS and CDR2 YFSETQ.

Only a few counts were recorded for this clone. The V and J genes are TRBV3-1 (or the pseudogene TRBV3-2) and TRBJ1-6; 8 bases line up with TRBD1. The germline gives CDR1 LGHDT, CDR2 YNNKEL (reference sequence). This CDR3 region has 13 residues. Trimming took 0 bases from V and 18 from J; bases not matched to a gene: 7. CDR3 in amino acids: CASSQDAGQAPHF. The CDR3 coding sequence is TGTGCCAGCAGCCAAGATGCGGGACAGGCCCCCCACTTT.

V and J are TRBV7-2 and TRBJ1-3; a weak D match, TRBD1 (6 bases). V lost 7 bases, J lost 3 bases, and 19 bases lay in between. Germline V gene sequence: CDR1 SGHTA, CDR2 FQGNSA. The CDR3 covers 16 residues. The CDR3 DNA reads as TGTGCCAGCACCGTTGAGGGGGGGGATCTTGGAAACACCATATATTTT. This gives the protein CASTVEGGDLGNTIYF. Complete variable domain (other parts from reference TRBV7-2 and TRBJ1-3): GAGVSQSPSNKVTEKGKDVELRCDPISGHTALYWYRQSLGQGLEFLIYFQGNSAPDKSGLPSDRFSAERTGGSVSTLTIQRTQQEDSAVYLCASTVEGGDLGNTIYFGEGSWLTVV.

This clone was counted a single time. CDR3 residues: CASSTGTSGGSEQFF. CDR3 nucleotide sequence: TGTGCCAGCAGTACCGGGACTAGCGGGGGCAGCGAGCAGTTCTTC. The rearrangement uses TRBV4-2 and TRBJ2-1; 14 bases align to TRBD2. The CDR3 sequence is 15 residues long. Germline CDR1 and CDR2: LGHNA and YNFKEQ. J gave up 10 bases and V 6 bases, and 8 bases lay outside the gene matches.

This clone was detected only a few times. The chain recombines TRBV7-2 with TRBJ2-5; 11 bases agree with TRBD1. Trimming took 3 bases from V and 7 from J; bases not matched to a gene: 4. Germline assignment: CDR1 SGHTA and CDR2 FQGNSA. CDR3 length: 14 amino acids. CDR3 sequence: CASSLDRGLGTQYF. In nucleotides, the CDR3 is TGTGCCAGCAGCTTGGACAGGGGGCTAGGGACCCAGTACTTC.

The J gene is TRBJ1-3, the V gene TRBV4-1; D call uncertain. This CDR3 is 15 amino acids long. The V end lost 0 bases, the J end lost 0 bases, and 6 bases lay between the germline ends. Germline CDR1 reads MGHRA; CDR2 reads YSYEKL. The CDR3 spells CASSQDRASGNTIYF. The CDR3 DNA reads TGCGCCAGCAGCCAAGATCGAGCCTCTGGAAACACCATATATTTT.

J is TRBJ1-5 and V is TRBV6-2 or TRBV6-3; possibly TRBD1 for D (5 bases). CDR3 length: 17 residues. Germline loops: CDR1 MNHEY, CDR2 SVGEGT. The V and J ends lost 3 bases and 0 bases respectively, with 15 bases between them. The CDR3 is CASSYERGIYSNQPQHF. The CDR3 DNA is TGTGCCAGCAGTTATGAACGGGGGATCTATAGCAATCAGCCCCAGCATTTT.

This clone was detected once. The rearrangement links TRBV30 to TRBJ1-5, with D perhaps TRBD1 (5 bases). The germline V and J ends were trimmed by 1 base and 9 bases, with 19 bases remaining between them. Germline-derived CDR1 and CDR2 are GTSNPN and SVGIG (reference sequence). The CDR3 totals 15 residues. CDR3: CAWSASQGGLRPQHF. CDR3 coding DNA: TGTGCCTGGAGTGCAAGCCAGGGAGGGTTGAGGCCCCAGCATTTT.

This clone has a handful of counts. V is TRBV5-8 and J is TRBJ1-5; D not certain. The germline V gene encodes CDR1 SGHTS and CDR2 YDEGEE. The CDR3 extends over 15 amino acids. Between the trimmed V and J ends, which lost 0 bases and 0 bases, there was a span of 7 bases. The CDR3 region is CASSLGENSNQPQHF. CDR3 coding DNA: TGTGCCAGCAGCTTGGGAGAAAATAGCAATCAGCCCCAGCATTTT. The full variable domain, with the rest looked up from reference TRBV5-8 and TRBJ1-5, is EAGVTQSPTHLIKTRGQQATLRCSPISGHTSVYWYQQALGLGLQFLLWYDEGEERNRGNFPPRFSGRQFPNYSSELNVNALELEDSALYLCASSLGENSNQPQHFGDGTRLSIL.

CDR3 sequence: CAWSVLPDTQYF. In DNA form, the CDR3 reads TGTGCCTGGAGTGTACTCCCAGATACGCAGTATTTT. V gene TRBV30 combines with J gene TRBJ2-3; the D is unclear. This CDR3 spans 12 amino acids. CDR1 GTSNPN and CDR2 SVGIG come from the germline V gene (reference sequence). With 0 bases removed from V and 4 bases from J, the gap between germline ends came to 5 bases.

CDR3 coding DNA: TGTGCCAGCAGCTTTCCGGGACAGGGGTTCGACGAGCAGTACTTC. Protein: CASSFPGQGFDEQYF. The chain is built from TRBV7-9 and TRBJ2-7; 10 bases map to TRBD1. The CDR3 loop spans 15 amino acids. CDR1 is SEHNR, CDR2 FQNEAQ, per germline (reference sequence). After removal of 3 bases from V and 5 bases from J, the junction contained 7 bases not matched to a gene.

This chain links TRBV4-3 with TRBJ2-7; D may be TRBD2 (5 bases). The CDR3 totals 14 residues. Germline lookup yields CDR1 LGHNA and CDR2 YSLEER. Trimming stripped 3 bases from V and 4 bases from J, with 13 bases between. The CDR3 nucleotides are TGCGCCAGCAGCCAGTACGGGGAGATTTACGAGCAGTACTTC. Translating gives CASSQYGEIYEQYF.

The chain combines TRBV5-8 with TRBJ1-1; the D gene is possibly TRBD1 (5 bases). V shed 5 bases and J shed 7 bases, with 6 bases lying between them. The CDR3 extends over 10 amino acids. Germline assignment: CDR1 SGHTS and CDR2 YDEGEE. CDR3: CASSGGEAFF. The DNA of the CDR3 is TGTGCCAGCAGTGGGGGTGAAGCTTTCTTT.

The chain employs TRBV6-6 and TRBJ2-3, with TRBD1 matching 9 bases. Germline-derived CDR1 and CDR2 are MNHNY and SVGAGI (reference sequence). The CDR3 sequence is 15 residues long. V trimming: 4 bases; J trimming: 5 bases; junction bases outside the gene matches: 7. In DNA form, the CDR3 reads TGTGCCAGCAGTTCCGCACAGGGGGCCGGAGATACGCAGTATTTT. It encodes CASSSAQGAGDTQYF.

The chain is built from TRBV15 and TRBJ1-2, with D unresolved. The V gene's germline CDR1 is LNHNV and CDR2 YYDKDF (reference sequence). The CDR3 covers 12 residues. The V and J ends lost 5 bases and 1 base respectively, with 5 bases between them. In DNA, the CDR3 is TGTGCCACCAGCCAGGTTAACTATGGCTACACCTTC. This gives the protein CATSQVNYGYTF.